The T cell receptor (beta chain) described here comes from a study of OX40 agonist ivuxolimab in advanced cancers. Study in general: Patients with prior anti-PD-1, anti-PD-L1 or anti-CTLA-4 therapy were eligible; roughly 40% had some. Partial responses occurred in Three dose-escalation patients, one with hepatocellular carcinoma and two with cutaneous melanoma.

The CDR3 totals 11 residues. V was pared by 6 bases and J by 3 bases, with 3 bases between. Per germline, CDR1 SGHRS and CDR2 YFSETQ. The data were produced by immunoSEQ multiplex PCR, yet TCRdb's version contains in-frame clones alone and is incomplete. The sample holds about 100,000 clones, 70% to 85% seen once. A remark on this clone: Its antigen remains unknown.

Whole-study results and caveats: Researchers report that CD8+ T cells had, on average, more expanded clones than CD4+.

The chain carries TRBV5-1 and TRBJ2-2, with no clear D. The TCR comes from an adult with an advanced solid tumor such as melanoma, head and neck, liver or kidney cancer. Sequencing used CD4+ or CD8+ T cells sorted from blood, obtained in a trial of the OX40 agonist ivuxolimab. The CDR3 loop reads CASKDTGELFF. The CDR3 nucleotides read TGCGCCAGCAAGGACACCGGGGAGCTGTTTTTT.